The source of this T cell receptor beta chain is a study of cytomegalovirus exposure and HLA in healthy donors. In the study overall: The same platform was used for the roughly 130 validation repertoires as for the 666 first-cohort repertoires, as reported in a later analysis. Findings and limits, study-wide: Clusters of TCRs from the first cohort tended to co-occur in the 120 validation repertoires (as a later analysis found). The study found most TCR sequences rare, yet found some public TCRs in many donors. Associated with cytomegalovirus, according to the listing, were fewer than 200 TCR beta chains.

This clone has a handful of counts. Its antigen remains unidentified. Generated by immunoSEQ multiplex PCR, the TCRdb table keeps only in-frame clones and is missing some. The data show about 200,000 clones, around 86% seen once. The length of the CDR3 is 15 residues. The V gene end was trimmed by 5 bases and the J gene end by 4 bases; junction bases not matched to a gene: 5. Germline V gives CDR1 MNHNS, CDR2 SASEGT. The TCR was taken from a woman younger than 30 in good health and CMV-seropositive. J is TRBJ2-1 and V is TRBV6-1; 10 bases agree with TRBD1. Sequencing was done on a sample of PBMCs. The DNA of the CDR3 is TGTGCCAGCAGTCTCGGACAGGGGGGGTACAATGAGCAGTTCTTC. Protein product: CASSLGQGGYNEQFF.